The clone carrying this T cell receptor (beta chain) was counted only a few times. The source of the sample is a study of identical twins. Via MiXCR, TCRdb re-called the 5' RACE reads, giving one row per CDR3 protein. The sample has approximately 220,000 distinct CDR3 sequences, 7.5% seen once. The trim removed 4 bases at V and 8 bases at J, leaving 10 bases unmatched. The CDR3 runs to 17 residues. These data also featured in a second study, about yellow fever vaccine responses in identical twins. That work states: Reportedly, the T cell response mounted by twins to vaccine seemed partly convergent, partly personalized.

The genes are TRBV12-3 or TRBV12-4 and TRBJ2-1; 14 bases match TRBD2. The sequence derives from a woman younger than 35 in good health. Sequenced material: memory (CD45RO+) T cells sorted from blood. The CDR3 bases are TGTGCCAGCAGTTCTACACCGGGACTAGCGGGAGTGGATGAGCAGTTCTTC. Translating gives CASSSTPGLAGVDEQFF.